Listed here are 5 T cell receptor beta chains from one sample, sequenced in a study of blood T cell repertoires in COVID-19. Measured with immunoSEQ multiplex PCR; TCRdb has only the in-frame clones, and not every one. The table lists 100,000 to 150,000 clones, 55% to 75% of them singletons, with 1.5% to 2% in the top ten. Sequencing was performed on peripheral blood. Receptor source: a woman between 65 and 79 years old with acute or convalescent COVID-19.

Only one count was recorded for this clone. This chain joins TRBV19 and TRBJ1-5; D is possibly TRBD1 (6 bases). The V end was cut by 9 bases, the J end by 4 bases, with 10 bases between. CDR1 and CDR2 from the germline V gene are LNHDA and SQIVND (reference sequence). CDR3 length: 12 amino acids. The CDR3 nucleotides are TGTGCCAGCCGGGACAATAATCAGCCCCAGCATTTT. Translation: CASRDNNQPQHF.

The J gene is TRBJ2-7, the V gene TRBV3-1 (or the pseudogene TRBV3-2), with TRBD2 matching over 8 bases. Germline values: CDR1 LGHDT, CDR2 YNNKEL (reference sequence). V gave up 11 bases and J gave up 3 bases; unmatched junction bases: 18. The length of the CDR3 is 16 residues. The CDR3 coding sequence is TGTGCCGAGTTTACTCAGCCCCCGGGACTAGACTACGAGCAGTACTTC. Its translation: CAEFTQPPGLDYEQYF.

The V gene is TRBV11-2, the J gene TRBJ2-5, with D perhaps matching TRBD1 (5 bases). Germline CDR1 and CDR2: SGHAT and FQNNGV. The CDR3 has 11 amino acids. V lost 5 bases, J lost 9 bases, and 10 bases lay in between. CDR3 nucleotides: TGTGCCAGCAGCGCATTAGGGGCCCAGTACTTC. Translated: CASSALGAQYF.

Only a few counts were recorded for this clone. V gene TRBV7-8 combines with J gene TRBJ2-5; 9 bases match TRBD1. Germline V lookup: CDR1 SGHVS, CDR2 FQNEAQ. This CDR3 is built from 14 residues. The V and J ends lost 8 bases and 5 bases, in that order; junction bases with no gene match: 9. CDR3 region: CASGMTGGVETQYF. The DNA for the CDR3 is TGTGCCAGCGGCATGACAGGGGGAGTGGAGACCCAGTACTTC.

J is TRBJ2-4 and V is TRBV21-1; the table's D call, TRBD1, has no DNA check behind it. TRBV21-1 is flagged as a pseudogene. The CDR3 has 20 residues. In DNA form, the CDR3 reads TGTGCCAGCAATACACTCACGCGGGACAGGGCCCGTCAGGGCAAAAACATTCAGTACTTC. It specifies CASNTLTRDRARQGKNIQYF.